This T cell receptor beta chain was sequenced during a study of T cell responses to AZD1222 COVID-19 vaccine. As for this clone: The antigen remains undetermined.

General observations from the study: Compared with day 0, the breadth and depth of the Spike-specific TCR repertoire rose significantly after two doses of AZD1222. Recipients of AZD1222 seropositive at baseline numbered only 5 to 7. Clonal diversity was possibly underestimated; the donors were predominantly white British and more often female.

Per germline, CDR1 SGHDN and CDR2 FVKESK. Trimming shortened V by 3 bases and J by 9 bases, and 6 bases separated the two germline ends. The CDR3 runs to 12 residues. Data came from immunoSEQ multiplex PCR; TCRdb stores just in-frame clones and leaves some out. This sample has 150,000 to 190,000 clones, with about nine tenths found just once. The sequencing used peripheral blood, collected 28 days after the second AZD1222 dose. The sequence was obtained from an adult who received the AZD1222 COVID-19 vaccine. The chain carries TRBV14 and TRBJ1-6, with D unresolved. CDR3 bases: TGTGCCAGCAGCCATCCAAGTTCACCCCTCCACTTT. It specifies CASSHPSSPLHF.